This entry features one T cell receptor (beta chain) sequence. Its target is not known. The source of the sample is a study of glioma-infiltrating T cells. This CDR3 comprises 13 residues. Germline assignment: CDR1 SGHAT and CDR2 FQNNGV. Trimming cost V 4 bases and J 4 bases, with 10 bases left between them. Using RNA template, CDR3s of TCR alpha and beta were amplified with iRepertoire arm-PCR. TCRdb reprocessed the multiplex PCR reads with MiXCR, giving one entry per CDR3 protein. The data contain about 180,000 distinct CDR3 sequences, approximately 40% of them singletons. Overall study results and limits: Tissue and blood shared very few CDR3 sequences. Non-neoplastic patients had below-expected tissue-blood divergence, while all gliomas exceeded expectation.

The sequence derives from a human donor with low-grade glioma or glioblastoma, undergoing nonglioma brain surgery, or in good health (not recorded which). The chain employs TRBV11-2 and TRBJ1-1, with D perhaps TRBD1 (5 bases). Sequencing was carried out using glioma tissue, nonneoplastic brain tissue, or PBMCs (not recorded which). The chain's CDR3 is CASSYAQGTEAFF. CDR3 coding DNA: TGTGCCAGCAGCTACGCCCAGGGCACTGAAGCTTTCTTT.